This T cell receptor beta chain was sequenced in a study of blood T cells in healthy people across ages. This clonotype appeared a few times. CDR3 length: 13 residues. Trimming cost V 6 bases and J 1 base, with 4 bases left between them. A second PCR of about 6 to 11 cycles used a sample-barcoded 5' primer and a J-beta primer mix. TCRdb re-derived calls from the 5' RACE reads in MiXCR, one entry per CDR3 protein. Counted here are 650,000 to 1,000,000 distinct CDR3 sequences, under 40% occurring once; the ten biggest clones make up about an eighth. Sequenced: blood. The chain carries TRBV12-3 or TRBV12-4 and TRBJ1-6; D ambiguous. The receptor's source is a man younger than 35 in good health. The CDR3 DNA follows: TGTGCCAGCAGGGAATCCTATAATTCACCCCTCCACTTT. Protein: CASRESYNSPLHF.